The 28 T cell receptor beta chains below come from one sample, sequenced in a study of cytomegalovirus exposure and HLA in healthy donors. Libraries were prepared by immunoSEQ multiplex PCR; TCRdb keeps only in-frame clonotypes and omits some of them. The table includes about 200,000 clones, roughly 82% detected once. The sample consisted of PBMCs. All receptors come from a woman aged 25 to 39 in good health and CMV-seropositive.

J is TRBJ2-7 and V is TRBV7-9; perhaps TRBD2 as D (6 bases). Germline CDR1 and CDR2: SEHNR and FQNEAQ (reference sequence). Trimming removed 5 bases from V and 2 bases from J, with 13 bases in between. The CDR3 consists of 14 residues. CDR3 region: CASSPLLAPYEQYF. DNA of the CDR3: TGTGCCAGCAGCCCCCTACTAGCTCCCTACGAGCAGTACTTC.

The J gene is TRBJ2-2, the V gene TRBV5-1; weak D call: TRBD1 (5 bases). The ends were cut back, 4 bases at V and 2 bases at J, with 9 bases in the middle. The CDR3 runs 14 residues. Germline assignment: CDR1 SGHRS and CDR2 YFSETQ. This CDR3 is CASSATVNTGELFF. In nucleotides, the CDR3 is TGCGCCAGCAGCGCGACAGTAAACACCGGGGAGCTGTTTTTT.

Written as DNA, the CDR3 is TGTGCCATCAAGGGTACAGGCGATAATCAGCCCCAGCATTTT. Amino acids: CAIKGTGDNQPQHF. The chain uses TRBV10-3 and TRBJ1-5; TRBD1 is a possible D gene (5 bases). V gave up 7 bases and J gave up 4 bases, with 14 bases separating them. CDR1 and CDR2 (germline): ENHRY, SYGVKD. The CDR3 runs 14 residues.

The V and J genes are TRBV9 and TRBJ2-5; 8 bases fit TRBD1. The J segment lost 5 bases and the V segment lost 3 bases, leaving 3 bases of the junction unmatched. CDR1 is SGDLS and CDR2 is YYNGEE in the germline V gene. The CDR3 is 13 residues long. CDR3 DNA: TGTGCCAGCAGCGCAACAGGGGGGGAGACCCAGTACTTC. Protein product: CASSATGGETQYF.

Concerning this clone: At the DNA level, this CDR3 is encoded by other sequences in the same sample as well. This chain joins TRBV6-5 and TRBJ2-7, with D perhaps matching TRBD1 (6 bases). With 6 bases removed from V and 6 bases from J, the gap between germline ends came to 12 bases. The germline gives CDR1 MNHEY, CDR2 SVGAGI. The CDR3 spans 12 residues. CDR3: CASSRTGSEQYF. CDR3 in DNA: TGTGCCAGCAGCCGCACAGGGTCCGAGCAGTACTTC.

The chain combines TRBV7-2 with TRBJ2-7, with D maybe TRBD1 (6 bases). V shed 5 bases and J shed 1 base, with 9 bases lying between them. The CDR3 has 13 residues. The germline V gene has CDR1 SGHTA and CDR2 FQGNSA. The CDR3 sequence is CASSPRGSYEQYF. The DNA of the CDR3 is TGTGCCAGCAGCCCCAGGGGTTCCTACGAGCAGTACTTC.

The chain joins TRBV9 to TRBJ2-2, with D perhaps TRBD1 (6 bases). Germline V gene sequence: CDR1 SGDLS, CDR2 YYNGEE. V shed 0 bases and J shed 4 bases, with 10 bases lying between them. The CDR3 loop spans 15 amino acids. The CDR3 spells CASSVVGAGTGELFF. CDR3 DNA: TGTGCCAGCAGCGTAGTGGGGGCGGGCACCGGGGAGCTGTTTTTT.

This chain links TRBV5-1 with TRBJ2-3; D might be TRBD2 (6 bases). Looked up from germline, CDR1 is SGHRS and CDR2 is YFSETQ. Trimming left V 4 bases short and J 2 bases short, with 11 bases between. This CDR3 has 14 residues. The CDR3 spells CASSAAGLTDTQYF. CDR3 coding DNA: TGCGCCAGCAGCGCGGCGGGACTCACAGATACGCAGTATTTT.

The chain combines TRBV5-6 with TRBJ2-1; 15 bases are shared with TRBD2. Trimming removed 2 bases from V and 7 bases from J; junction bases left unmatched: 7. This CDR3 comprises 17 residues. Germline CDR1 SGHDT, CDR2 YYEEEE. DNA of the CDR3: TGTGCCAGCAGCTTCGGGACTAGCGGGAGGCGGGGAAATGAGCAGTTCTTC. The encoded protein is CASSFGTSGRRGNEQFF.

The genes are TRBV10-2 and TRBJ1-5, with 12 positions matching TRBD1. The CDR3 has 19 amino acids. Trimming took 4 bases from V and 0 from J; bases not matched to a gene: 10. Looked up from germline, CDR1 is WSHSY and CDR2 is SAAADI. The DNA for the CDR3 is TGCGCCAGCAGTGGTACGGGACAGGGGGCTCTCATTAGCAATCAGCCCCAGCATTTT. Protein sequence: CASSGTGQGALISNQPQHF.

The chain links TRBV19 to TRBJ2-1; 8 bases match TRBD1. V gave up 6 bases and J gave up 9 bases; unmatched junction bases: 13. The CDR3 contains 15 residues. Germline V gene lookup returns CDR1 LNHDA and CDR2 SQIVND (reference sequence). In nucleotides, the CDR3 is TGTGCCAGTAGCCCGGGACGGTCCACAGGGGGTGAGCAGTTCTTC. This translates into CASSPGRSTGGEQFF.

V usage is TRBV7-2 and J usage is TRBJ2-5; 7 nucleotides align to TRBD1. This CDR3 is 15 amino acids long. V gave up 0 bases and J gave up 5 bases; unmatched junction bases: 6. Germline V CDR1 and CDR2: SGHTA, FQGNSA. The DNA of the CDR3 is TGTGCCAGCAGCTTAGCAGGGGGCGCGTGGGAGACCCAGTACTTC. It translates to CASSLAGGAWETQYF.

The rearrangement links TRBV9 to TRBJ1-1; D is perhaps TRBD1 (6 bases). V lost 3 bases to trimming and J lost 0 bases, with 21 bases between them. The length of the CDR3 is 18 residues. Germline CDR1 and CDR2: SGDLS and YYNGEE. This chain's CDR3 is CASSAQLRTDLMNTEAFF. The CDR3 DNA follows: TGTGCCAGCAGCGCACAACTACGGACAGACCTCATGAACACTGAAGCTTTCTTT.

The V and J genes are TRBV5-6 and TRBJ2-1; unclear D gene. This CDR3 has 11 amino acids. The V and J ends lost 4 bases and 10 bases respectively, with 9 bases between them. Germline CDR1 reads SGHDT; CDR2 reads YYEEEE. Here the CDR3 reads CASSAIQEQFF. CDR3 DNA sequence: TGTGCCAGCAGCGCCATACAGGAGCAGTTCTTC.

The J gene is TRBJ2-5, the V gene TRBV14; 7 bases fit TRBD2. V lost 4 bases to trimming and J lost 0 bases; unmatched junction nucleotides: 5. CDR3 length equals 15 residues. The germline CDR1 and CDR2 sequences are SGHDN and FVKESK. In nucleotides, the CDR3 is TGTGCCAGCAGCCGTCATAGCGGGTACCAAGAGACCCAGTACTTC. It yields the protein CASSRHSGYQETQYF.

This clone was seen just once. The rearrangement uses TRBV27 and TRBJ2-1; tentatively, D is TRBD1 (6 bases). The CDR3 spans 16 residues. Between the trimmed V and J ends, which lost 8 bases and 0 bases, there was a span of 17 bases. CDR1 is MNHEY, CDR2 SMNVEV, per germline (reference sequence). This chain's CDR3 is CASAGPQGHSYNEQFF. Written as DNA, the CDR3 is TGTGCCAGCGCCGGGCCCCAGGGACACTCCTACAATGAGCAGTTCTTC.

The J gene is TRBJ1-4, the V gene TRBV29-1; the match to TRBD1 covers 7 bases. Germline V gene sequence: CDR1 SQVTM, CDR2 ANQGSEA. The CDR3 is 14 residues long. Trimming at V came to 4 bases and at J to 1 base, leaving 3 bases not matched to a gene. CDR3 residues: CSVGNRGTNEKLFF. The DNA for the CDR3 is TGCAGCGTTGGGAACAGGGGAACTAATGAAAAACTGTTTTTT.

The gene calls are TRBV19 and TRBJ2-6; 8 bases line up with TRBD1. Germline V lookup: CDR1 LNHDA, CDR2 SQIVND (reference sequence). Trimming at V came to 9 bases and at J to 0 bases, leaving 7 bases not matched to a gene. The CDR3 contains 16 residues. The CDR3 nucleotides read TGTGCCAGCCACAGGGGGATGGTCTCTGGGGCCAACGTCCTGACTTTC. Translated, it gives CASHRGMVSGANVLTF. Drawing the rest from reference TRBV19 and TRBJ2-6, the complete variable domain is DGGITQSPKYLFRKEGQNVTLSCEQNLNHDAMYWYRQDPGQGLRLIYYSQIVNDFQKGDIAEGYSVSREKKESFPLTVTSAQKNPTAFYLCASHRGMVSGANVLTFGAGSRLTVL.

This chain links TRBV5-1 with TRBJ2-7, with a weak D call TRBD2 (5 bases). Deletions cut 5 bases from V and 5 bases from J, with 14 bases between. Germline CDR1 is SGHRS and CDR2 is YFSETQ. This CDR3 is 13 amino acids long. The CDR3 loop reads CASRAGRGNEQYF. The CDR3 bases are TGCGCCAGCAGGGCTGGGCGAGGGAACGAGCAGTACTTC.

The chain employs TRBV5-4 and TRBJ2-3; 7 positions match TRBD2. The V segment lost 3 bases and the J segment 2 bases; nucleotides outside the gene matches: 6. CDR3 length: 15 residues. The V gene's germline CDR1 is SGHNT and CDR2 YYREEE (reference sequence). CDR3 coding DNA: TGTGCCAGCAGCTACGGCAGCGGGAACACAGATACGCAGTATTTT. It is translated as CASSYGSGNTDTQYF.

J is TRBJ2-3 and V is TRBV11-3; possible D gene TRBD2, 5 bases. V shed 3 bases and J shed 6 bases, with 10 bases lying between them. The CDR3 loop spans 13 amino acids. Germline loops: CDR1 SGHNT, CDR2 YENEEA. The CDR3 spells CASSFLTGDTQYF. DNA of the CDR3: TGTGCCAGCAGCTTCCTAACGGGGGATACGCAGTATTTT.

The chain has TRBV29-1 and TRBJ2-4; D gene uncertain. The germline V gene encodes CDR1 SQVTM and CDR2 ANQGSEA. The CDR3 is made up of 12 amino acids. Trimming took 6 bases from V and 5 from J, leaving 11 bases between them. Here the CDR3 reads CSVPLGENIQYF. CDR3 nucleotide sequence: TGCAGCGTCCCCTTGGGCGAAAACATTCAGTACTTC.

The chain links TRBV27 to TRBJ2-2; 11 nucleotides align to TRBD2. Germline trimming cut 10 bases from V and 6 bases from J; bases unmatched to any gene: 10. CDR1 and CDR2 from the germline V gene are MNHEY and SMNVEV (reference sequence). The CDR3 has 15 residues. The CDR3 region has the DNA TGTGCCACCACCGGCAGACTAGCGGGATCCGGGGAGCTGTTTTTT. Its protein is CATTGRLAGSGELFF.

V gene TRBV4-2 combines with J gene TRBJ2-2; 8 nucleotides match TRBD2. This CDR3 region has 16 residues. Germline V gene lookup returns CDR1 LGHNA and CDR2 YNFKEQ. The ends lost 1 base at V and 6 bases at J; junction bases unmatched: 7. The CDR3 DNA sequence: TGTGCCAGCAGCCAAGTAGGGTCTAGCGGGCCCGGGGAGCTGTTTTTT. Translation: CASSQVGSSGPGELFF.

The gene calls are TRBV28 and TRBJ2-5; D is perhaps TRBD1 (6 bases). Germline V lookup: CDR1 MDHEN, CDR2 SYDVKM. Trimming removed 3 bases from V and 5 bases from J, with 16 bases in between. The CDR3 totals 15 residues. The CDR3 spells CASSFRSGRGETQYF. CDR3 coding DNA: TGTGCCAGCAGTTTTAGATCCGGTAGGGGGGAGACCCAGTACTTC.

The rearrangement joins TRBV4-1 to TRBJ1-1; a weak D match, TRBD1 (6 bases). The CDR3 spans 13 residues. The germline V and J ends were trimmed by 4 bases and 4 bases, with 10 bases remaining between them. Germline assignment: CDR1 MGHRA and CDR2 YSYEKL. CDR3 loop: CASSPRTVTEAFF. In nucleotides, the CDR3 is TGCGCCAGCAGCCCCAGGACAGTCACTGAAGCTTTCTTT.

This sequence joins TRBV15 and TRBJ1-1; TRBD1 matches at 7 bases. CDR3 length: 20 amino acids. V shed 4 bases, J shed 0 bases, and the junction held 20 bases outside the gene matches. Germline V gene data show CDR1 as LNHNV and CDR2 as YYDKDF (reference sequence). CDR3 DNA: TGTGCCACCAGCACAACCCTCACAGAACAGGGGACAAACATGAACACTGAAGCTTTCTTT. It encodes CATSTTLTEQGTNMNTEAFF.

The DNA of the CDR3 is TGTGCCAGCAGTGCGGACATCTCTGGAAACACCATATATTTT. It specifies CASSADISGNTIYF. The chain couples TRBV2 to TRBJ1-3; possible D gene TRBD1, 5 bases. V was shortened by 4 bases and J by 0 bases, with 7 bases between the two germline ends. Looked up from germline, CDR1 is SNHLY and CDR2 is FYNNEI. The CDR3 sequence is 14 residues long.